This T cell receptor beta chain was sequenced during a study of radiotherapy plus CTLA-4 blockade in lung cancer. Study information: Objective response was observed in 18% of patients, and disease control in roughly 30%. General study findings and limits: Researchers report tumor-derived TCR clones expanding in blood after radiotherapy plus ipilimumab. The best prediction of response reportedly came from early blood T cell clone dynamics, with interferon-beta.

The CDR3 runs 15 residues. With V trimmed by 1 base and J by 5 bases, 3 bases remained unmatched. CDR1 SEHNR and CDR2 FQNEAQ come from the germline V gene (reference sequence). This clone was recorded only once. No antigen is known for it. Repertoires were generated with immunoSEQ multiplex PCR, while TCRdb's copy carries only in-frame clones and drops some. The sample comprises about 19,000 clones, more than 75% of which are singletons, and about a quarter rests with the top ten. People whose metastatic non-small-cell lung cancer was chemo-refractory got focal radiation along with CTLA-4 blockade by ipilimumab.

The TCR originated in a human donor with non-small cell lung cancer whose response to radiotherapy plus ipilimumab could not be evaluated. Sample: peripheral blood, taken from a patient treated with radiotherapy plus ipilimumab. The chain combines TRBV7-9 with TRBJ1-5; 9 positions agree with TRBD1. The DNA for the CDR3 is TGTGCCAGCAGCTTAGGGGGACAGGGCCATCAGCCCCAGCATTTT. Protein product: CASSLGGQGHQPQHF.